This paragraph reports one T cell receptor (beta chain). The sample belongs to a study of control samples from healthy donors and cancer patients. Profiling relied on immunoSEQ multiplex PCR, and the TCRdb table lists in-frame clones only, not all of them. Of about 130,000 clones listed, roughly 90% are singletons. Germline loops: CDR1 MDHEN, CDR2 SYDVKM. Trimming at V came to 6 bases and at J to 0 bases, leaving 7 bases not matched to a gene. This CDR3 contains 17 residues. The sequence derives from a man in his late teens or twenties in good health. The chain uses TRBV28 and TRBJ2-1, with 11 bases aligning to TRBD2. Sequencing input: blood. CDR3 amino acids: CASRGGLAVNSYNEQFF. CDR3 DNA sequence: TGTGCCAGCAGAGGGGGACTAGCGGTGAACTCCTACAATGAGCAGTTCTTC.